Each of the 10 T cell receptor beta chains below was sequenced from the same sample in a study of shared clonotypes between healthy human individuals (dated by TCRdb to the early 2020s). The library came from the immunoSEQ multiplex PCR assay. The source is immuneACCESS, and TCRdb retained only in-frame sequences with V and J called. Part of the clones is not carried over; for the studies checked, unresolved V genes explain less than half of this, and the remainder is unexplained. This sample holds approximately 470,000 clones; about 84% were observed only once. Approximately 11% of the sample comes from the top ten. Sequenced sample: PBMCs. The receptors stem from a middle-aged woman in good health. Some clones in this sample may be carry-over from other donors' samples.

The chain links TRBV7-2 to TRBJ2-7; 11 nucleotides align to TRBD2. The trim removed 1 base at V and 3 bases at J, leaving 5 bases unmatched. From germline, CDR1 is SGHTA and CDR2 FQGNSA. The CDR3 is 16 amino acids. As DNA, the CDR3 is TGTGCCAGCAGCTTAGGGGGACTAGCGGCTAACTACGAGCAGTACTTC. This translates into CASSLGGLAANYEQYF.

V usage is TRBV9 and J usage is TRBJ1-1; possibly TRBD1 for D (6 bases). The V and J ends lost 3 bases and 5 bases respectively, with 23 bases between them. The CDR3 covers 17 residues. CDR1 and CDR2 from the germline V gene are SGDLS and YYNGEE. CDR3 in amino acids: CASSERGDRTSRTEAFF. The DNA for the CDR3 is TGTGCCAGCAGCGAGAGGGGAGACAGGACCTCGCGAACTGAAGCTTTCTTT. Full variable domain (rest looked up from reference TRBV9 and TRBJ1-1): DSGVTQTPKHLITATGQRVTLRCSPRSGDLSVYWYQQSLDQGLQFLIQYYNGEERAKGNILERFSAQQFPDLHSELNLSSLELGDSALYFCASSERGDRTSRTEAFFGQGTRLTVV.

J is TRBJ1-5 and V is TRBV5-5; a weak D match, TRBD1 (6 bases). The V end was cut by 4 bases, the J end by 4 bases, with 18 bases between. The germline CDR1 and CDR2 sequences are SGHKS and YYEKEE (reference sequence). The CDR3 is made up of 16 amino acids. The CDR3 sequence: CASSPITGFGNQPQHF. CDR3 nucleotides: TGTGCCAGCAGCCCGATAACAGGGTTTGGAAATCAGCCCCAGCATTTT.

About this clone: This may be a read error: a much more frequent sequence differs by one nucleotide. V usage is TRBV7-3 and J usage is TRBJ2-3, with 7 bases lining up with TRBD2. The J segment lost 3 bases and the V segment lost 5 bases, leaving 8 bases of the junction unmatched. This CDR3 is 15 amino acids long. Germline values: CDR1 SGHTA, CDR2 FQGTGA. The CDR3 is CASSPRLASTDTQYF. The CDR3 nucleotides read TGTGCCAGCAGCCCTAGACTAGCTTCGACAGATACGCAGTATTTT.

CDR3 sequence reads: CASSPRTEPYEQYF. Here the CDR3 DNA reads TGTGCCAGCTCACCCCGGACCGAACCCTACGAGCAGTACTTC. The chain uses TRBV18 and TRBJ2-7; D is uncertain. Trimming shortened V by 3 bases and J by 2 bases, and 11 bases separated the two germline ends. The germline V gene has CDR1 KGHSH and CDR2 LQKENI. CDR3 size: 14 residues.

Turning to this clone: A much larger clonotype is one base distant, so this may be a read error. The chain has TRBV9 and TRBJ1-3, with 9 bases fitting TRBD1. Germline V gene data show CDR1 as SGDLS and CDR2 as YYNGEE. The CDR3 has 16 amino acids. The DNA for the CDR3 is TGTGCCAGCAGCGTAGACGGGACAGGGCAAGGAAACACCATACATTTT. Its protein is CASSVDGTGQGNTIHF.

The rearrangement links TRBV28 to TRBJ1-1; 8 bases match TRBD1. The junction had 6 bases not matched to a gene; V was cut back by 7 bases and J by 2 bases. This CDR3 comprises 14 residues. Per the germline V gene, CDR1 is MDHEN and CDR2 is SYDVKM. Written as DNA, the CDR3 is TGTGCCAGCACAATTCCAGGGGGCAACACTGAAGCTTTCTTT. Translation gives CASTIPGGNTEAFF. Full variable domain (outside the CDR3, taken from reference TRBV28 and TRBJ1-1): DVKVTQSSRYLVKRTGEKVFLECVQDMDHENMFWYRQDPGLGLRLIYFSYDVKMKEKGDIPEGYSVSREKKERFSLILESASTNQTSMYLCASTIPGGNTEAFFGQGTRLTVV.

The chain links TRBV15 to TRBJ2-7; 7 positions match TRBD2. This CDR3 has 14 amino acids. The germline gives CDR1 LNHNV, CDR2 YYDKDF (reference sequence). With 4 bases clipped from V and 0 bases from J, the junction kept 3 bases outside the gene matches. CDR3 nucleotides: TGTGCCACCAGCAAACCTAGCGGCTCCTACGAGCAGTACTTC. The encoded protein is CATSKPSGSYEQYF.

This chain connects TRBV6-5 to TRBJ2-1, with D possibly TRBD1 on 6 matching bases. The germline V gene encodes CDR1 MNHEY and CDR2 SVGAGI. The length of the CDR3 is 13 residues. V lost 6 bases and J 14 bases, leaving 20 bases between the germline ends. This chain's CDR3 is CASRRTGLTWEFF. In nucleotides, the CDR3 is TGTGCCAGCAGACGAACAGGGCTGACCTGGGAGTTCTTC.

This clone has a single count. The chain combines TRBV4-1 with TRBJ1-1; 9 bases are a match to TRBD1. Germline V gene sequence: CDR1 MGHRA, CDR2 YSYEKL. The CDR3 is made up of 18 amino acids. J was trimmed by 9 bases and V by 1 base; bases with no gene match: 18. This CDR3 reads CASSQVLGQGVRKPKAFF. The CDR3 DNA reads TGCGCCAGCAGCCAAGTGTTGGGACAGGGTGTTAGAAAGCCTAAAGCTTTCTTT.